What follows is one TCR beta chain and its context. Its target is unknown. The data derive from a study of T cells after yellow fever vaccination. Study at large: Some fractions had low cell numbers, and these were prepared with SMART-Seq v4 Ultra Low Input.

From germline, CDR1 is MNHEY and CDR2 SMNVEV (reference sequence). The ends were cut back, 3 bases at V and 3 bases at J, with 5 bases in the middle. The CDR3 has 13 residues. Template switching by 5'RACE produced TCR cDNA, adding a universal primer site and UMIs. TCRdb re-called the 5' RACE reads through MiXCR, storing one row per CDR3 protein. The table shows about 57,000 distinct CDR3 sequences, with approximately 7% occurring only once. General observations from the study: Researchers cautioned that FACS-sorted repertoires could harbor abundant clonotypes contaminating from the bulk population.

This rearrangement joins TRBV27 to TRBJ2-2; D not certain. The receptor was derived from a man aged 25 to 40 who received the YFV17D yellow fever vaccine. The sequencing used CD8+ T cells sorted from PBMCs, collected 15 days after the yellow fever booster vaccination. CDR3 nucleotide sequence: TGTGCCAGCAGTTTCCGGCACACCGGGGAGCTGTTTTTT. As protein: CASSFRHTGELFF.